This TCR beta chain originates from a study of shared clonotypes between healthy human individuals (dated by TCRdb to the early 2020s). As for the study more broadly: A couple of women and three men aged 18 to 49 years were included in the cohort. Per donor, three plates each were used for CD4 naive and CD4 memory, two for CD8 naive, and one for CD8 memory. To estimate repertoire size and how much clonotype sharing occurs between individuals, the study deeply sequenced the blood TCR repertoires of roughly 5 healthy adults. To increase sequencing depth and limit assay-specific biases, TCR repertoire library preparation and sequencing were carried out by different laboratories using diverse techniques. Per donor, leukapheresis produced somewhere between about 0.85 and 10 billion PBMCs.

Details on this clone: No antigen is known for it. No base-level quality is on record; no much larger clone is a single base apart.

TCR CDR3 regions were amplified from genomic DNA by multiplex PCR using the deep immunoSEQ assay. Extracted genomic DNA from each cell subset was spread evenly across all wells of several immunoSEQ 96-well plates, with each plate serving as a replicate. For sorted subsets, each replicate PCR was loaded with around 200 ng genomic DNA, equivalent to some 27,000 T cell genomes. Purified libraries were quantified with a Qubit 3.0 fluorometer, sized on a Bioanalyzer 2100, and re-quantified with the KAPA Library Quantification kit. Every immunoSEQ 96-well plate was sequenced on a separate single-read 150-cycle Illumina NextSeq 550 flow cell. The authors' analysis ran thus. Because only junctional sequences without quality scores were contained in the immunoSEQ output, filtering matching that applied to full-length reads could not be performed. Sequences were annotated with PyIR, a Python wrapper for IgBLAST v1.9, using IMGT germline references to assign V/J genes and CDR3. Reads were removed for weak V/J assignments (E-value above 1e-6), missing CDR3, stop codons, out-of-frame junctions, or ambiguous translated residues. V3J clonotypes were defined as sequences sharing an identical inferred V gene, J gene, and CDR3 amino acid sequence. Percentage overlap between repertoires was calculated by dividing the number of shared unique clonotypes by the size of the smaller repertoire. Three approaches were used to assess repertoire richness: RTK rarefaction, the Chao1 estimator, and Recon v2.1 estimates of unobserved clonotypes. Generation probabilities were computed with OLGA for all TCRbeta clonotypes obtained by the gDNA method from a handful of donors. What TCRdb holds here is the immuneACCESS table cut down to in-frame rearrangements. Part of the clones is not present; checked against another copy, under half of the missing clones reflect an unresolved V gene, and the others are unexplained. V, J and clone size were drawn from that table, and D and trimming were deduced from the DNA. The sample records more than 1,200,000 clones, about 98.5% of which are singletons. The ten most abundant clones make up 0.3% to 0.45% of the sample.

CDR1 and CDR2, looked up from the germline V gene, are SGHAT and FQNNGV. V has 7 bases trimmed and J has 4 bases trimmed; junction bases matching no gene number 8. The CDR3 goes from the cysteine to the phenylalanine over 15 residues. Here the CDR3 DNA is all that survives: 45 bases in frame from base 1. The donors were healthy, HIV-negative adults with no recently reported acute infections or vaccinations. Every donor was a Caucasian adult living in Nashville, Tennessee, USA. CD4+ T cells were enriched by magnetic negative selection, after which naive cells were positively selected on CD45RA and the negative fraction was taken as the memory subset. After blood collection by leukapheresis, PBMCs were isolated using Ficoll-Histopaque density gradient centrifugation and then cryopreserved in the vapor phase of liquid nitrogen. Analytical flow cytometry was used to check the purity and quantity of every magnetically sorted T cell population. Genomic DNA was isolated from every sorted fraction and measured by UV absorbance on a Nanodrop 2000c.

The research as a whole found: Sampling was restricted to blood, and TCR repertoires in tissues likely differ from the TCR repertoires found in blood. When a handful of donors were compared, the shared fraction of clonotypes was roughly 4.8% for naive CD4, 3.5% to 4% for naive CD8, 2.3% for memory CD4, and roughly 0.4% for memory CD8. Based on pairwise subsampling, the degree of clonotype sharing among donors was expected to be affected by sequencing depth. Incomplete sequencing was indicated by rarefaction of sorted-subset datasets, despite the large sequencing depth. Because the study included a small number of donors, the genetic and exposure-history diversity represented was limited. Naive subsets generally had larger estimated clonotype richness than memory subsets did. Compared with non-shared clonotypes, clonotypes shared by all four sorted-subset donors had higher generation probabilities.

The V and J genes are TRBV11-2 and TRBJ2-2; TRBD2 matches 8 bases in the middle. This receptor was obtained from a man younger than 45 in good health. The sequenced sample was naive CD4+ T cells sorted from blood. Taken with the paper, the label for cell subset or site translates to: CD45RA+ positively selected. The CDR3 region has the sequence CASTRGGHVTGELFF. The DNA is TGTGCCAGCACCCGGGGGGGGCATGTCACCGGGGAGCTGTTTTTT.